This T cell receptor beta chain was recorded in a study of shared T cell receptors in the human thymus. This clone was seen a few times. Generated by immunoSEQ multiplex PCR, the TCRdb table keeps only in-frame clones and is missing some. The data contain over 450,000 clones, approximately 80% of them singletons. Per germline, CDR1 MNHEY and CDR2 SMNVEV (reference sequence). The ends lost 10 bases at V and 3 bases at J; junction bases unmatched: 11. The CDR3 is 16 residues long. The data were also submitted as part of a second study, on human thymus T cells. In that study: Thymic and blood repertoires appeared to show biased V and J gene usage. Related research found strongly overlapping thymic repertoires in unrelated individuals.

Sample: thymocytes. The clonotype was recovered from a boy less than two years old with a congenital heart defect. The rearrangement uses TRBV27 and TRBJ2-2; TRBD2 agrees at 10 bases. CDR3 residues: CATAIGTSAHTGELFF. CDR3 DNA: TGTGCCACAGCAATCGGGACTAGCGCCCACACCGGGGAGCTGTTTTTT.